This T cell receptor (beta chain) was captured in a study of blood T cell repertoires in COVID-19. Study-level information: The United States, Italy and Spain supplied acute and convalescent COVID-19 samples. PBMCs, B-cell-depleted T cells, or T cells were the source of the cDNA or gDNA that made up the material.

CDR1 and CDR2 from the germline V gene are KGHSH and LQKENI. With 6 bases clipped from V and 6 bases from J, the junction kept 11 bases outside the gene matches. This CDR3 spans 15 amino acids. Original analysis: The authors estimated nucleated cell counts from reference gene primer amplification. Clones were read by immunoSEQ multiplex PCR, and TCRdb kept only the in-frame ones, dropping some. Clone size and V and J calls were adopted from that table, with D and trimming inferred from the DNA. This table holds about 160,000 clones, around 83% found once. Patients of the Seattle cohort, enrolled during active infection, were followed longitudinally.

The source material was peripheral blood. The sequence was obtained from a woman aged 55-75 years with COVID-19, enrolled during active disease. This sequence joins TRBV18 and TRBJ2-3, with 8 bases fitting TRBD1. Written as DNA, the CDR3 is TGTGCCAGCTCGGAGGGGACAGGTACCTCCGATACGCAGTATTTT. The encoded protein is CASSEGTGTSDTQYF.